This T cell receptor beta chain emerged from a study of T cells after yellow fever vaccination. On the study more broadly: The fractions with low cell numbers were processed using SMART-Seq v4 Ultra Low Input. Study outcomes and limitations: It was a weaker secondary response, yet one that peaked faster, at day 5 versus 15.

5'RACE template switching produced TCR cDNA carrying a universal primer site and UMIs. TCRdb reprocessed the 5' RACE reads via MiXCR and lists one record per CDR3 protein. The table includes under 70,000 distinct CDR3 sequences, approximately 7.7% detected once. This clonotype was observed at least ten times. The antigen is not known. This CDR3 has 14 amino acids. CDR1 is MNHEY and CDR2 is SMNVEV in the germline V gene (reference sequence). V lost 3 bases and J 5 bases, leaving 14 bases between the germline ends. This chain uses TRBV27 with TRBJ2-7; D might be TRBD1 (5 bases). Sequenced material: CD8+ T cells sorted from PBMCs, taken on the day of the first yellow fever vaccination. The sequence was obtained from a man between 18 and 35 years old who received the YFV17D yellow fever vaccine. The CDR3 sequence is CASSLGQGSHEQYF. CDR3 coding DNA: TGTGCCAGCAGTTTGGGGCAGGGTTCCCACGAGCAGTACTTC.